This entry lists 22 T cell receptor beta chains sequenced from one sample in a study of blood T cell repertoires in COVID-19. TCRdb keeps only in-frame clones here, not all; method: immunoSEQ multiplex PCR. Of about 210,000 clones listed, less than 85% are singletons. Sequencing was carried out using peripheral blood. The receptors shown here come from an elderly woman with COVID-19, enrolled during active disease.

The CDR3 loop is CASSPTTGNYGYTF. In DNA, the CDR3 is TGTGCCAGCAGCCCAACTACAGGGAACTATGGCTACACCTTC. This chain joins TRBV7-2 and TRBJ1-2; perhaps TRBD1 as D (6 bases). CDR1 is SGHTA and CDR2 is FQGNSA in the germline V gene. The CDR3 is 14 residues long. V was cut by 5 bases and J by 2 bases, with 12 bases left in between. Together with reference TRBV7-2 and TRBJ1-2, the CDR3 gives the full variable domain: GAGVSQSPSNKVTEKGKDVELRCDPISGHTALYWYRQSLGQGLEFLIYFQGNSAPDKSGLPSDRFSAERTGGSVSTLTIQRTQQEDSAVYLCASSPTTGNYGYTFGSGTRLTVV.

The V call is TRBV5-1, the J call TRBJ2-7; no reliable D call. Germline values: CDR1 SGHRS, CDR2 YFSETQ. The ends were cut back, 0 bases at V and 0 bases at J, with 10 bases in the middle. The CDR3 is made up of 15 amino acids. The CDR3 region is CASSLEAGSSYEQYF. The CDR3 nucleotides read TGCGCCAGCAGCTTGGAGGCAGGAAGCTCCTACGAGCAGTACTTC.

With regard to this clone: The junction differs from germline at one of its ends, possibly a read error. The sample has other DNA sequences that encode this CDR3 too. The chain has TRBV15 and TRBJ1-1; D remains ambiguous. The CDR3 runs to 13 residues. Germline V lookup: CDR1 LNHNV, CDR2 YYDKDF (reference sequence). This CDR3 reads CATSRDKTLPSYF. DNA of the CDR3: TGTGCCACCAGCAGAGATAAAACCCTACCGTCCTACTTT.

V gene TRBV6-1 combines with J gene TRBJ2-2; 9 positions agree with TRBD2. Per germline, CDR1 MNHNS and CDR2 SASEGT. CDR3 length: 16 amino acids. The V gene end was trimmed by 4 bases and the J gene end by 1 base; junction bases not matched to a gene: 4. CDR3 loop: CASSVSGGGNTGELFF. CDR3 sequence (DNA): TGTGCCAGCAGTGTTAGCGGGGGTGGGAACACCGGGGAGCTGTTTTTT.

This chain links TRBV28 with TRBJ1-6; 7 positions match TRBD1. V was clipped by 5 bases and J by 4 bases; unmatched bases: 5. Germline V gene sequence: CDR1 MDHEN, CDR2 SYDVKM. The CDR3 is made up of 15 amino acids. The CDR3 coding sequence is TGTGCCAGCAGTCCCAGGGGGGAGTATAATTCACCCCTCCACTTT. Its protein product is CASSPRGEYNSPLHF.

The V call is TRBV5-4, the J call TRBJ2-1, with no clear D. The V end lost 4 bases, the J end lost 3 bases, and 8 bases lay between the germline ends. This CDR3 region has 13 residues. Germline CDR1 reads SGHNT; CDR2 reads YYREEE (reference sequence). The DNA of the CDR3 is TGTGCCAGCAGCGGCAGAATCTACAATGAGCAGTTCTTC. Amino acids: CASSGRIYNEQFF.

The chain carries TRBV2 and TRBJ1-1; the D gene is possibly TRBD1 (6 bases). CDR3 length equals 13 residues. CDR1 is SNHLY and CDR2 is FYNNEI in the germline V gene. The V end lost 8 bases, the J end lost 5 bases, and 15 bases lay between the germline ends. The CDR3 DNA is TGTGCCAGCGGGGAGGGGGTGCGAACTGAAGCTTTCTTT. It yields the protein CASGEGVRTEAFF.

The chain combines TRBV7-9 with TRBJ2-1; the D gene is possibly TRBD2 (6 bases). The germline V and J ends were trimmed by 0 bases and 6 bases, with 24 bases remaining between them. Per the germline V gene, CDR1 is SEHNR and CDR2 is FQNEAQ (reference sequence). The CDR3 sequence is 19 residues long. In DNA, the CDR3 is TGTGCCAGCAGCTTAGCGCTTGGATGGAGGGACTCTTCGGGCAATGAGCAGTTCTTC. Protein: CASSLALGWRDSSGNEQFF.

The rearrangement joins TRBV5-1 to TRBJ2-3; 12 bases line up with TRBD1. There are 18 residues in the CDR3. Trimming took 3 bases from V and 0 from J; bases not matched to a gene: 8. Germline V gene data show CDR1 as SGHRS and CDR2 as YFSETQ. CDR3 region: CASSSGTGGSFSTDTQYF. CDR3 DNA sequence: TGCGCCAGCAGCTCCGGGACAGGGGGCTCATTTAGCACAGATACGCAGTATTTT.

This clone has just a few counts. The rearrangement links TRBV20-1 to TRBJ2-7; 11 bases align to TRBD2. Germline V lookup: CDR1 DFQATT, CDR2 SNEGSKA (reference sequence). Losses at the gene ends were 3 bases for V and 4 bases for J; bases not matched to a gene: 5. The CDR3 is 14 residues long. The CDR3 region is CSASSGRAPYEQYF. Written as DNA, the CDR3 is TGCAGTGCTAGTAGCGGGAGGGCCCCATACGAGCAGTACTTC.

The rearrangement uses TRBV7-6 and TRBJ1-4; D not resolved. Trimming took 8 bases from V and 0 from J, leaving 22 bases between them. The CDR3 consists of 18 residues. CDR1 is SGHVS, CDR2 FNYEAQ, per germline. The DNA for the CDR3 is TGTGCCAGCCCCCAAAGATCGCCAGGCTCTGCAACTAATGAAAAACTGTTTTTT. It encodes CASPQRSPGSATNEKLFF.

The chain is built from TRBV5-6 and TRBJ1-4, with D possibly matching TRBD1 (6 bases). This CDR3 has 16 amino acids. The germline gives CDR1 SGHDT, CDR2 YYEEEE. Deletions cut 4 bases from V and 0 bases from J, with 13 bases between. CDR3 in DNA: TGTGCCAGCAGCCGAACAGGGTCTGCAACTAATGAAAAACTGTTTTTT. It is translated as CASSRTGSATNEKLFF.

CDR3 region: CASSLGQGSNEKLFF. CDR3 in DNA: TGCGCCAGCAGCTTGGGGCAGGGTTCTAATGAAAAACTGTTTTTT. This rearrangement joins TRBV5-1 to TRBJ1-4; a possible D gene is TRBD1 (5 bases). V lost 0 bases, J lost 3 bases, and 9 bases lay in between. The CDR3 is 15 amino acids. The germline V gene has CDR1 SGHRS and CDR2 YFSETQ.

The chain carries TRBV7-9 and TRBJ2-2; tentative D call: TRBD1 (6 bases). This CDR3 region has 13 residues. The germline V and J ends were trimmed by 8 bases and 3 bases, with 10 bases remaining between them. The germline V gene has CDR1 SEHNR and CDR2 FQNEAQ (reference sequence). CDR3: CASQKGDTGELFF. The CDR3 DNA follows: TGTGCCAGCCAGAAGGGGGACACCGGGGAGCTGTTTTTT. The full variable domain, with the rest looked up from reference TRBV7-9 and TRBJ2-2, is DTGVSQNPRHKITKRGQNVTFRCDPISEHNRLYWYRQTLGQGPEFLTYFQNEAQLEKSRLLSDRFSAERPKGSFSTLEIQRTEQGDSAMYLCASQKGDTGELFFGEGSRLTVL.

This rearrangement joins TRBV29-1 to TRBJ1-2, with D possibly TRBD1 on 5 matching bases. V was clipped by 5 bases and J by 8 bases, with 12 bases between them. CDR1 is SQVTM, CDR2 ANQGSEA, per germline. CDR3 length: 11 amino acids. CDR3 DNA: TGCAGCGTTTTAGGGGTGATAGGCTACACCTTC. Amino acids: CSVLGVIGYTF.

The gene calls are TRBV5-8 and TRBJ1-3, with D possibly TRBD1 on 5 matching bases. Trimming stripped 1 base from V and 3 bases from J, with 8 bases between. This CDR3 contains 14 residues. The V gene's germline CDR1 is SGHTS and CDR2 YDEGEE. The CDR3 here is CASSLRDFGNTIYF. CDR3 DNA sequence: TGTGCCAGCAGCTTGAGGGACTTTGGAAACACCATATATTTT. The full variable domain, with the rest looked up from reference TRBV5-8 and TRBJ1-3, is EAGVTQSPTHLIKTRGQQATLRCSPISGHTSVYWYQQALGLGLQFLLWYDEGEERNRGNFPPRFSGRQFPNYSSELNVNALELEDSALYLCASSLRDFGNTIYFGEGSWLTVV.

This clone was counted a single time. The chain recombines TRBV9 with TRBJ1-3, with 8 bases lining up with TRBD1. The CDR3 has 14 residues. V lost 2 bases, J lost 8 bases, and 6 bases stayed unmatched. Looked up from germline, CDR1 is SGDLS and CDR2 is YYNGEE. This CDR3 is CASSVVDRGHTIYF. In DNA, the CDR3 is TGTGCCAGCAGCGTCGTAGACAGGGGACACACCATATATTTT.

The CDR3 nucleotides are TGCGCCAGCAGCTCAGAACCAGGGGCCAACTATGGCTACACCTTC. Residues: CASSSEPGANYGYTF. The V and J genes are TRBV5-1 and TRBJ1-2; the D gene is possibly TRBD1 (6 bases). Germline V gene data show CDR1 as SGHRS and CDR2 as YFSETQ. The CDR3 is 15 residues long. V dropped 3 bases and J dropped 2 bases, with 14 bases sitting between them.

The J gene is TRBJ1-2, the V gene TRBV9; D gene ambiguous. Germline lookup yields CDR1 SGDLS and CDR2 YYNGEE. The CDR3 length is 15 residues. The V end lost 1 base, the J end lost 3 bases, and 13 bases lay between the germline ends. CDR3 DNA sequence: TGTGCCAGCAGCGTATCAGCGGCCATTGACTATGGCTACACCTTC. This encodes CASSVSAAIDYGYTF.

The V call is TRBV7-9, the J call TRBJ1-3; TRBD1 aligns across 7 bases. The germline gives CDR1 SEHNR, CDR2 FQNEAQ (reference sequence). Trimming cost V 2 bases and J 0 bases; bases outside gene matches: 7. This CDR3 region has 17 residues. The CDR3 reads CASSLLQRDSSGNTIYF. Here the CDR3 DNA reads TGTGCCAGCAGCTTATTGCAACGGGACAGCTCTGGAAACACCATATATTTT.

V usage is TRBV5-1 and J usage is TRBJ1-6; D is possibly TRBD1 (6 bases). V lost 1 base and J 5 bases, leaving 7 bases between the germline ends. This CDR3 is 14 amino acids long. Looked up from germline, CDR1 is SGHRS and CDR2 is YFSETQ. In nucleotides, the CDR3 is TGCGCCAGCAGCTTGTCAGGGGATAATTCACCCCTCCACTTT. Translated: CASSLSGDNSPLHF.

In its sample, this clone was seen once. The chain combines TRBV28 with TRBJ2-1; 8 bases map to TRBD2. The germline V gene has CDR1 MDHEN and CDR2 SYDVKM. The CDR3 is 15 residues long. Unmatched junction bases numbered 5, after V lost 5 bases and J lost 2 bases. The chain's CDR3 is CASSLAGRAYNEQFF. CDR3 DNA: TGTGCCAGCAGTCTCGCCGGGAGGGCCTACAATGAGCAGTTCTTC.